This T cell receptor beta chain was identified during a study of cytomegalovirus exposure and HLA in healthy donors (dated by TCRdb to between 2016 and 2019). Broadly, across the study: In an earlier analysis of some 610 of the donors, under 300 Gb of sequence data and 90 million to 120 million unique TCR beta sequences from about 180 million T cells were reported. Along with the roughly 670-subject first cohort, a separate validation cohort of around 120 different subjects was used. The number of typed donors differed by locus: roughly 620-640 for A, B, C, DRB1 and DQB1; some 500 for DQA1; around 610 for DPA1; and some 450 for DPB1. Several DR-DQ haplotypes were handled as single units for association and clustering because linkage in the cohort was strong. In a later genetic analysis, genome-wide SNP genotypes for about 55% of the roughly 670 donors were used, and that subset was treated as a discovery cohort. Both class I and class II loci were covered by HLA typing, at four-digit resolution. To predict cytomegalovirus infection status, the study brought together high-throughput TCR immunosequencing, statistical association of individual TCRs with disease status, and machine learning. An early release that covered roughly 600 HLA-typed donors contained approximately 290 gigabases of sequencing data and approximately 85 million unique TCR sequences. In the later analysis, no new phenotypic data were used to find candidate immune exposures; instead, reliance was placed on TCR beta sequences and their occurrence across donors. The aim of the study was to test whether cataloging public T cell receptors could identify signatures of past pathogen exposure. In an earlier analysis of 550 to 700 of the donors, high-throughput TCR beta sequencing was used to judge whether each TCR beta V gene segment behaved as functional or pseudogenic. The genetic ancestry cluster associated with self-reported Caucasian donors included approximately 85% of the roughly 360 genotyped donors. On average, around 200,000 unique TCR beta nucleotide sequences were sequenced per donor among 398 genotyped donors of the cohort, with 15% to 20% of those sequences being non-productive. The study used immunosequencing to profile the T cell repertoires of hundreds of subjects and linked those repertoires to cytomegalovirus serostatus. All discovery cohort repertoires had been generated on a single sequencing platform. Donor age, sex, ethnicity and CMV serostatus were compiled alongside the repertoire data. A later analysis re-examined previously published TCR beta repertoires from roughly 650 donors and added high-resolution HLA genotyping to investigate patterns of TCR occurrence. Findings and caveats that apply to the study as a whole: A later analysis associated about 17,000 TCR beta sequences with specific HLA alleles at a false discovery rate of 0.05. A later genetic analysis associated a missense DCLRE1C variant with V-gene and J-gene trimming of TCR beta chains, and an independent cohort replicated the association. Sequencing depth was assumed to be roughly uniform across donors in the presence/absence analyses, though that assumption may not hold. According to a later analysis, most CMV-associated TCR beta chains appeared to be HLA-restricted, and the HLA associations seemed to be driven largely by CMV exposure. According to the authors, the approach could potentially be generalized to other disease states and immunological phenotypes. The study listed 170 or so TCR beta chains as associated with cytomegalovirus. Most TCR sequences were observed very rarely across donors, whereas some public TCRs were present in many individuals. Only TCR beta chains were sequenced in this cohort, and the absence of alpha or paired-chain data limited detectable features. Correlated functional status among segregating V segments might be attributable to linkage disequilibrium, but an unknown experimental factor could not be ruled out. Because counts were too low, seventeen rarely observed V segments, including chromosome 9 orphons, were excluded from the earlier analysis of a few hundred of the donors. In a later analysis, HLA-associated TCR beta chains showed more clonal expansion and lower generation probabilities than non-associated chains that were equally common. The only immune exposure information available for the cohort was CMV serostatus. In a later analysis, several top co-occurrence clusters were reported to appear linked to parvovirus B19, influenza, CMV and Epstein-Barr virus. In both the original and validation cohorts, the classifier was reported to diagnose cytomegalovirus status with high specificity and sensitivity. In a later genetic analysis, fewer N-insertions in productive TCRs were reported among donors in an Asian-associated ancestry cluster than the roughly 670-donor mean. A cluster of highly shared sequence variants was judged likely to be a technical artifact of the sequencing pipeline. Assigning TCR associations to individual alleles was difficult when HLA alleles, especially DR and DQ, strongly co-occurred. According to a later analysis, TCR association rates differed among HLA loci, with DRB1 alleles showing the most associated TCRs and HLA-C alleles showing the fewest. A further reported finding was that TCR beta sequences accurately predicted the HLA-A and HLA-B alleles for most subjects in the first cohort. Because HLA typing was missing for some donors at each locus, association tests included only the typed subset. The 87-base-pair reads could not distinguish some IMGT-functional V segments, including TRBV6-2 and TRBV6-3, so those segments were excluded. Broadly in line with IMGT annotations, most TCR beta V segments showed up in productive rearrangements about 90% or about 30% of the time in an earlier analysis of several hundred of the donors. A few of the identified cytomegalovirus-associated TCR beta chains were confirmed in vitro to be specific for cytomegalovirus antigens.

The cohort consisted of hundreds of healthy bone marrow donors. All cohort members were sampled while nominally healthy, although unrecorded immune exposures were likely present. The donor tested CMV seropositive, placing the donor among the roughly 300 seropositive members of the cohort. A peripheral blood sample was collected from each donor, and TCR beta sequencing was performed on peripheral blood mononuclear cells. The Qiagen DNeasy Blood Extraction Kit was used to extract genomic DNA from the blood cell samples. Notes on this clone: The clone's antigen remains unknown.

From the cysteine through the phenylalanine, the CDR3 covers 14 amino acids. The CDR3 DNA has 42 bases and is translated from base 1. Cut back by 0 bases and 0 bases, the V and J ends lie 6 bases apart. CDR1 and CDR2, per the germline V gene, are SGHDT and YYEEEE. The library was produced with the immunoSEQ multiplex PCR assay. For the multiplex PCR, a mixture combining 60 forward primers for TCR Vbeta segments and 13 reverse primers for TCR Jbeta segments was used. Amplification of the CDR3 region of rearranged TCR beta genes was performed with a multiplex PCR assay on genomic DNA. The Illumina HiSeq System was used to sequence the amplified TCR beta libraries as 87-base-pair reads. Turning to the authors' computational methods: A later analysis counted some 80 million unique TCR beta chains across the 666 repertoires, and some 11 million of these chains were shared by at least two donors. A nearest-neighbor algorithm error-corrected the raw reads and collapsed the reads into unique sequences, merging closely related sequences to remove PCR and sequencing errors. CDR3 sequences were aligned to IMGT reference sequences to assign V, D and J gene segments. For a sequence to be retained, a match of at least six nucleotides to both a V gene segment and a J gene segment was required. A rearrangement was called productive if the CDR3 had no stop codons and remained in frame with V and J, and every other rearrangement was called non-productive. Following IMGT convention, CDR3 was defined as the stretch from the second conserved V-encoded cysteine to the conserved J-encoded phenylalanine. Sequences without an unambiguous match to a single V gene segment were excluded from the earlier analysis of a few hundred of the donors. In an earlier analysis of 587 of the donors, V segments were called functional above 56.7% productive rearrangements and were called segregating when the between-donor standard deviation exceeded 5%. A statistical classification framework was built to diagnose cytomegalovirus status from the catalog of TCR beta chain sequences. A later analysis assigned V and J genes by comparing TCR nucleotide sequences with IMGT/GENE-DB human TR gene sequences. In a later analysis, CDR3 sequences and most-parsimonious VDJ recombination scenarios were assigned using the TCRdist pipeline. In a later analysis, each TCR beta chain was defined by its CDR3 amino acid sequence together with its V-gene family, and reads without a unique V-gene family were excluded. As a way to deal with suspected cross-contamination and a sequencing artifact, a later analysis dropped 592 nucleotide sequences that were highly shared and had low generation probability. In a later analysis, a clonal expansion index for each public chain was calculated from normalized within-repertoire ranks of inferred template counts. In a later analysis, generation probabilities were computed using a VDJ recombination model fitted to out-of-frame rearrangements, and the results were checked against IGoR. In a later analysis, TCR-TCR, TCR-HLA and TCR-CMV co-occurrence was scored with hypergeometric tests, and a repertoire-size bias correction was applied to TCR pairs. False discovery rates were estimated in a later analysis by permuting HLA or CMV assignments 20 times. In a later analysis, co-occurring TCRs were grouped with DBSCAN, and TCRdist sequence similarity was added when clustering was performed within HLA-allele-positive subsets. Co-occurrence clustering excluded repertoires with fewer than 30,000 or more than 120,000 public chains, plus five with anomalous nucleotide sharing. In TCRdb, the immuneACCESS table is reduced to in-frame sequences with V and J assigned. These tables do not hold every clone; where another copy was compared, an unresolved V gene accounts for under half, and the others remain unexplained. For V, J and clone size, that table is used; D and trimming come from the DNA. The record for this sample contains about 53,000 clones. The ten largest clones add up to approximately 13% of the sample.

Material: PBMCs. This sequence was found in a man younger than 30 in good health and CMV-seropositive. This chain joins TRBV5-6 to TRBJ2-5; the D gene cannot be resolved reliably. CDR3 protein: CASSLEQYQETQYF. The sequence in DNA is TGTGCCAGCAGCTTGGAACAGTACCAAGAGACCCAGTACTTC. The variable domain in full, with residues beyond the CDR3 obtained from the reference TRBV5-6 and TRBJ2-5 genes, is DAGVTQSPTHLIKTRGQQVTLRCSPKSGHDTVSWYQQALGQGPQFIFQYYEEEERQRGNFPDRFSGHQFPNYSSELNVNALLLGDSALYLCASSLEQYQETQYFGPGTRLLVL.